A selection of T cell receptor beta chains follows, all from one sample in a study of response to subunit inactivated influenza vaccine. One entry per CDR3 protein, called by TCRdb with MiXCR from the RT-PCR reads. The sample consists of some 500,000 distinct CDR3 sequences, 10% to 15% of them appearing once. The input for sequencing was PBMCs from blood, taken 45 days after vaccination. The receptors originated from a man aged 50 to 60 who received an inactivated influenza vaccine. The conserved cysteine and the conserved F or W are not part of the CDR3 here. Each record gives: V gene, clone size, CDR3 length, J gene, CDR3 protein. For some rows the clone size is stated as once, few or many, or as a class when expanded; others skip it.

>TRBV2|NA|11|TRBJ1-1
ASTGDMNTEAF
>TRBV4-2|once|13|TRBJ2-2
ASSPSGRDTGELF
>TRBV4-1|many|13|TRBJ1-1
ASSQDVGESTEAF
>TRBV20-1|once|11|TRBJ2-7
SAAGTGAYEQY
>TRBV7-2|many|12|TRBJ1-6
ASSRQGGNSPLH
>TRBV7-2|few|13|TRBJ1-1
ASSPRGDLNTEAF
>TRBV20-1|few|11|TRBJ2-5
SAAGQGIETQY
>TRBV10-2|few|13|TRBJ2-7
ASRDRDRGSYEQY
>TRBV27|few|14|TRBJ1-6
ASSPWGDLYNSPLH
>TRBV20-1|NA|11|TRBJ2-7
SAQGGTGDEQY
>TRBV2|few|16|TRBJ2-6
ASRGSLGSYSGANVLT
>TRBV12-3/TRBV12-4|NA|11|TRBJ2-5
ASSGLSEETQY
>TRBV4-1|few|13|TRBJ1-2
ASSQDPDRLYGYT
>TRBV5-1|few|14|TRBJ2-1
ASRRLGTSGKNEQF
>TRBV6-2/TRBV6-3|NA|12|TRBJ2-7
ASSYTGRSPEQY
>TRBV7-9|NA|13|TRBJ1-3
ASSPGWETGNTIY
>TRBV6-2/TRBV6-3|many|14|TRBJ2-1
ASSIWSGRVYNEQF
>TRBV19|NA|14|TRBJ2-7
ASSTDLSTGAYEQY
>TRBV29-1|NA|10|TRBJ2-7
SVVGSAYEQY
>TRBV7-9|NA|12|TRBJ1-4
ASSSAGTLEKLF
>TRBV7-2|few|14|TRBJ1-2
ASSKGGGTRNYGYT
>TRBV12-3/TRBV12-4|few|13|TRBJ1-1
ASSSTGPMNTEAF
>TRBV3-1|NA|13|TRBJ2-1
ASSQDLSKLREQF
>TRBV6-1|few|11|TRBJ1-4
ASSDLGTEKLF
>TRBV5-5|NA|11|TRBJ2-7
ASSLTAAYEQY
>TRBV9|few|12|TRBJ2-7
ASSVGHGGDQQY
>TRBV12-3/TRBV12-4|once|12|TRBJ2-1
ASSPDRAADEQF
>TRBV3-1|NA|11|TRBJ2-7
ASSQPRNYEQY
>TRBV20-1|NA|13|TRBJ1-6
SATFSDPINSPLH
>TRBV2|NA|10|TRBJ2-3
ASRASSSTQY
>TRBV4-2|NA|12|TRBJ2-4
ASSHMTSADIQY
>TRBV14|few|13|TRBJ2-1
ASSRTGLAGDQQF
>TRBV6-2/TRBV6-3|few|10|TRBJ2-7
ASRGDRYEQY
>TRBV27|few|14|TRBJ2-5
ASSFTSGLREGTQY
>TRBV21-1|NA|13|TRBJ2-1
ASLTSKKRINEQF
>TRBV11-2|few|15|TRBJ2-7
ASSLDRTQGNSREQY
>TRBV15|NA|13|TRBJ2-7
ATSRNRDSIGEQY
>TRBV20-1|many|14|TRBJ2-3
SALFGQLLGADTQY
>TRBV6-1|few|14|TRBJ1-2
ASSRTLRGHNYGYT
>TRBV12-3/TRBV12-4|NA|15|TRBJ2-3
ASSSHPGGGNTDTQY
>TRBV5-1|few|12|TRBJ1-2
ASSLTGTFYGYT
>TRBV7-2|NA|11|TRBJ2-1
ASSSGSHNEQF